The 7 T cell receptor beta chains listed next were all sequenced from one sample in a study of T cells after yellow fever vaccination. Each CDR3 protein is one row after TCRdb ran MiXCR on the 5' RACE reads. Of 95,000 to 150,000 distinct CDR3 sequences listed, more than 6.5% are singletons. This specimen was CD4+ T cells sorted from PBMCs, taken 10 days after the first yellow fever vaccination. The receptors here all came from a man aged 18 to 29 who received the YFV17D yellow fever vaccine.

The CDR3 reads CASSLYGGDTGELFF. The DNA of the CDR3 is TGTGCCAGCAGCTTATACGGGGGAGACACCGGGGAGCTGTTTTTT. The V and J genes are TRBV7-2 and TRBJ2-2; a weak D match, TRBD2 (6 bases). CDR3 length: 15 amino acids. Germline lookup yields CDR1 SGHTA and CDR2 FQGNSA. The V end was cut by 2 bases, the J end by 3 bases, with 10 bases between.

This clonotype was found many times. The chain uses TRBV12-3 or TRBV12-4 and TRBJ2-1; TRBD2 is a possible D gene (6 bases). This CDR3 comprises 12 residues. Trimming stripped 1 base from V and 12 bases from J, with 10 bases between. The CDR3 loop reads CASSLVRGRQFF. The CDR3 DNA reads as TGTGCCAGCAGTTTAGTCCGGGGGAGGCAGTTCTTC.

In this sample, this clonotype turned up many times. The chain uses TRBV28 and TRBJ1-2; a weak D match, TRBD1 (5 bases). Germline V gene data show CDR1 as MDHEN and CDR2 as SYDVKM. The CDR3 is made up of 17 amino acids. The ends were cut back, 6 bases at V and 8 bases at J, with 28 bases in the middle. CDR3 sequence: CASSQPGWGTVMEGYTF. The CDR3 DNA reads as TGTGCCAGCAGCCAGCCTGGTTGGGGGACGGTAATGGAGGGCTACACCTTC.

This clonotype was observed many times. This chain's CDR3 is CASSVRTGDGEGAFF. CDR3 sequence (DNA): TGTGCCAGCAGCGTCAGAACCGGGGATGGGGAGGGAGCTTTCTTT. The rearrangement links TRBV9 to TRBJ1-1; D unresolved. From germline, CDR1 is SGDLS and CDR2 YYNGEE. The length of the CDR3 is 15 residues. The V end was cut by 2 bases, the J end by 10 bases, with 21 bases between. Full variable domain (outside the CDR3, taken from reference TRBV9 and TRBJ1-1): DSGVTQTPKHLITATGQRVTLRCSPRSGDLSVYWYQQSLDQGLQFLIQYYNGEERAKGNILERFSAQQFPDLHSELNLSSLELGDSALYFCASSVRTGDGEGAFFGQGTRLTVV.

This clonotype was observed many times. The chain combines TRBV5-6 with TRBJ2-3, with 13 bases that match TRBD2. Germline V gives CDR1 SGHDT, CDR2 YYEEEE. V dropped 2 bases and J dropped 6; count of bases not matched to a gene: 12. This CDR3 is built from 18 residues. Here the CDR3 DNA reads TGTGCCAGCAGCTTTTCAATCGGGACTAGCGGGAAAAGGGATACGCAGTATTTT. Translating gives CASSFSIGTSGKRDTQYF. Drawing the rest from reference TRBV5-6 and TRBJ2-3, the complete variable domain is DAGVTQSPTHLIKTRGQQVTLRCSPKSGHDTVSWYQQALGQGPQFIFQYYEEEERQRGNFPDRFSGHQFPNYSSELNVNALLLGDSALYLCASSFSIGTSGKRDTQYFGPGTRLTVL.

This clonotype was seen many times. This chain's CDR3 is CASRRGLSTDTQYF. In DNA, the CDR3 is TGTGCCAGCAGGAGGGGGCTTAGCACAGATACGCAGTATTTT. This chain joins TRBV9 and TRBJ2-3, with 7 nucleotides matching TRBD1. The J segment lost 0 bases and the V segment lost 5 bases, leaving 3 bases of the junction unmatched. CDR3 length: 14 residues. CDR1 and CDR2 from the germline V gene are SGDLS and YYNGEE.

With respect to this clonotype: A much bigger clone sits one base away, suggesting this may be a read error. The DNA for the CDR3 is TGTGCCAGCAGTCGTTACAGGGGGCCCAAGCAGCCCCAGCATTTT. Protein: CASSRYRGPKQPQHF. The chain links TRBV7-2 to TRBJ1-5, with 9 bases fitting TRBD1. J gave up 7 bases and V 6 bases, and 10 bases lay outside the gene matches. The CDR3 spans 15 residues. Germline CDR1 is SGHTA and CDR2 is FQGNSA.